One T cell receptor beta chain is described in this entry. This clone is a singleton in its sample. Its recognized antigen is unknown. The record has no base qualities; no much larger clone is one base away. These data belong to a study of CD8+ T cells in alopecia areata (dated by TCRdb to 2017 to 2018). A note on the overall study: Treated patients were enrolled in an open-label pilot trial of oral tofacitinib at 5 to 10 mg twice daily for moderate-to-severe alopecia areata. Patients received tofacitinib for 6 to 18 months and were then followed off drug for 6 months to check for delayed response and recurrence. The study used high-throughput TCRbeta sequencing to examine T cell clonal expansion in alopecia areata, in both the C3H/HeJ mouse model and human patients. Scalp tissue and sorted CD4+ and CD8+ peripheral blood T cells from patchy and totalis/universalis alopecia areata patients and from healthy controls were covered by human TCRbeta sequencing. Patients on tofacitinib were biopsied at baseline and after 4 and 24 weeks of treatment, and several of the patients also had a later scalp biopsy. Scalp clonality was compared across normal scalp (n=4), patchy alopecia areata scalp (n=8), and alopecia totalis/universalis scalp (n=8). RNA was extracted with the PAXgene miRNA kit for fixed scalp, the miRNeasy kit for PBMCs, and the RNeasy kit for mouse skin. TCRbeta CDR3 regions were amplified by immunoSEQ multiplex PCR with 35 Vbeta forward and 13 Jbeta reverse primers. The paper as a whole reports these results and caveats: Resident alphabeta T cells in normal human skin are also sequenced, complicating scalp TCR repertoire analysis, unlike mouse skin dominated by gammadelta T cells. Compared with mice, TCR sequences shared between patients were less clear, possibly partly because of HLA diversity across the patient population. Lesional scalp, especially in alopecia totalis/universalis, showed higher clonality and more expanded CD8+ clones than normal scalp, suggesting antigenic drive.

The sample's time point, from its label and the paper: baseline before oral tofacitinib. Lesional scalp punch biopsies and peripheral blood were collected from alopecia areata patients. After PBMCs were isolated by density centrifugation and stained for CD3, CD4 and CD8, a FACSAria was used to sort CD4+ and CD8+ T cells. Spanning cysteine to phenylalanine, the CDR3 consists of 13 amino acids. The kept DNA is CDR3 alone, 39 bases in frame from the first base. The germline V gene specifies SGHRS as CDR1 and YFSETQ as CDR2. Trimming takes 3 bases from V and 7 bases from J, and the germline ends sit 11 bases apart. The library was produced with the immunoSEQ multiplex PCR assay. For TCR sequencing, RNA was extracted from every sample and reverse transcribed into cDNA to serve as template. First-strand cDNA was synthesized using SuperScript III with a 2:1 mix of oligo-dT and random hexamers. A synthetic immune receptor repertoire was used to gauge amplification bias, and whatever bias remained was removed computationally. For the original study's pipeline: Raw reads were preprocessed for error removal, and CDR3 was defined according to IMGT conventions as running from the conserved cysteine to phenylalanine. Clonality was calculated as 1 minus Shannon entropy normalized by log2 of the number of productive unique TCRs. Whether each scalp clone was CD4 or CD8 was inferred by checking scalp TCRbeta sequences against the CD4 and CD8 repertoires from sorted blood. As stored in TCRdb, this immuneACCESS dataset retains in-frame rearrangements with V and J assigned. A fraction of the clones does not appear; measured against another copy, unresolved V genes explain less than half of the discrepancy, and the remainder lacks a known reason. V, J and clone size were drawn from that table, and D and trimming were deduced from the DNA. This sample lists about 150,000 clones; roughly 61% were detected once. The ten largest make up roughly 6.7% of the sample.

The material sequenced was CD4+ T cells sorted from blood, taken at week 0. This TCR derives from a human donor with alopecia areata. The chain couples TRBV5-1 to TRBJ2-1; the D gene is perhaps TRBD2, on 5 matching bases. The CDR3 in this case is CASSWRMGNEQFF. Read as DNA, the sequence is TGCGCCAGCAGCTGGAGGATGGGTAATGAGCAGTTCTTC.